These T cell receptor beta chains were read from a single sample in a study of blood T cell repertoires in COVID-19. The data were produced by immunoSEQ multiplex PCR, yet TCRdb's version contains in-frame clones alone and is incomplete. Among about 200,000 clones listed, about 88% were seen once. Sample: peripheral blood. These receptors came from a man aged 55 to 70 with acute or convalescent COVID-19. Both conserved end residues are part of each CDR3. Each record gives: clone size, J gene, V gene, D gene, CDR3 protein, CDR3 DNA. The D gene is left open where the match is weak. Not all rows give a size; the values are once, few, many and, for expanded clones, a class.

size: NA
J: TRBJ2-3
V: TRBV10-3
D: TRBD2
CDR3: CAITPSGGAVGTDTQYF
DNA: TGTGCCATCACCCCTAGCGGGGGGGCTGTGGGCACAGATACGCAGTATTTT

size: many
J: TRBJ2-7
V: TRBV7-9
D: NA
CDR3: CASSLGGGRTSYEQYF
DNA: TGTGCCAGCAGCTTAGGAGGGGGACGTACTTCCTACGAGCAGTACTTC

size: once
J: TRBJ2-5
V: TRBV2
D: TRBD2
CDR3: CASRASGQETQYF
DNA: TGTGCCAGCAGAGCTAGCGGCCAAGAGACCCAGTACTTC

size: NA
J: TRBJ1-4
V: TRBV11-2
D: NA
CDR3: CASTRRTSNIATNEKLFF
DNA: TGTGCCAGCACCCGCCGGACAAGTAATATTGCAACTAATGAAAAACTGTTTTTT

size: few
J: TRBJ1-6
V: TRBV6-5
D: TRBD1
CDR3: CASTVGTGGAPLHF
DNA: TGTGCCAGCACCGTCGGGACAGGGGGGGCACCCCTCCACTTT

size: NA
J: TRBJ1-3
V: TRBV28
D: NA
CDR3: CASSAGSGNTIYF
DNA: TGTGCCAGCAGTGCCGGCTCTGGAAACACCATATATTTT

size: NA
J: TRBJ2-6
V: TRBV19
D: NA
CDR3: CASSIRVTERGASSGANVLTF
DNA: TGTGCCAGTAGTATCCGCGTTACGGAAAGGGGCGCTTCCTCTGGGGCCAACGTCCTGACTTTC

size: NA
J: TRBJ2-2
V: TRBV2
D: NA
CDR3: CARENRAPNTGELFF
DNA: TGTGCCAGGGAGAACAGGGCTCCTAACACCGGGGAGCTGTTTTTT

size: NA
J: TRBJ2-5
V: TRBV7-9
D: NA
CDR3: CASSWQNQETQYF
DNA: TGTGCCAGCAGCTGGCAGAACCAAGAGACCCAGTACTTC

size: NA
J: TRBJ1-2
V: TRBV7-2
D: NA
CDR3: CASSPPMMGLHSYGYTF
DNA: TGTGCCAGCAGCCCGCCGATGATGGGACTCCATTCCTATGGCTACACCTTC

size: NA
J: TRBJ2-3
V: TRBV9
D: TRBD1
CDR3: CASNPGGFADTQYF
DNA: TGTGCCAGCAACCCAGGGGGCTTCGCAGATACGCAGTATTTT

size: few
J: TRBJ2-2
V: TRBV6-6
D: NA
CDR3: CASSYPPSMSGELFF
DNA: TGTGCCAGCAGTTACCCTCCGAGTATGTCCGGGGAGCTGTTTTTT

size: few
J: TRBJ2-3
V: TRBV6-1
D: NA
CDR3: CASSVSSGAGTDTQYF
DNA: TGTGCCAGCAGTGTCTCCTCTGGGGCCGGCACAGATACGCAGTATTTT

size: NA
J: TRBJ1-1
V: TRBV18
D: NA
CDR3: CASSPPWGVNTEAFF
DNA: TGTGCCAGCTCACCACCGTGGGGAGTGAACACTGAAGCTTTCTTT

size: few
J: TRBJ2-2
V: TRBV2
D: NA
CDR3: CASSGSWGDAGELFF
DNA: TGTGCCAGCAGTGGAAGTTGGGGGGACGCCGGGGAGCTGTTTTTT

size: NA
J: TRBJ1-2
V: TRBV4-1
D: NA
CDR3: CASSQVNRNYGYTF
DNA: TGCGCCAGCAGCCAAGTAAACAGAAACTATGGCTACACCTTC

size: NA
J: TRBJ1-2
V: TRBV6-4
D: NA
CDR3: CASRPFFGTQAAGGYTF
DNA: TGTGCCAGCCGCCCCTTTTTTGGGACACAGGCCGCTGGGGGCTACACCTTC

size: NA
J: TRBJ2-5
V: TRBV7-2
D: NA
CDR3: CASSLARGASEKETQYF
DNA: TGTGCCAGCAGCTTAGCTCGGGGGGCGTCCGAAAAAGAGACCCAGTACTTC

size: NA
J: TRBJ1-2
V: TRBV20-1
D: NA
CDR3: CSANRDGYTF
DNA: TGCAGTGCTAACAGGGACGGCTACACCTTC

size: NA
J: TRBJ1-1
V: TRBV10-3
D: NA
CDR3: CAISWAGDTEAFF
DNA: TGTGCCATCAGTTGGGCAGGGGACACTGAAGCTTTCTTT

size: NA
J: TRBJ1-2
V: TRBV2
D: TRBD1
CDR3: CASSLDRADYGYTF
DNA: TGTGCCAGCAGTTTAGACAGGGCAGACTATGGCTACACCTTC

size: NA
J: TRBJ2-7
V: TRBV7-2
D: TRBD1
CDR3: CASSSGQAFHEQYF
DNA: TGTGCCAGCAGCTCGGGACAGGCCTTCCACGAGCAGTACTTC

size: NA
J: TRBJ2-3
V: TRBV11-3
D: TRBD2
CDR3: CASSSQAGGAFTDTQYF
DNA: TGTGCCAGCAGCTCCCAAGCGGGGGGAGCCTTCACAGATACGCAGTATTTT

size: NA
J: TRBJ2-3
V: TRBV7-9
D: NA
CDR3: CASSLLAVSRDTQYF
DNA: TGTGCCAGCAGCTTATTGGCGGTATCTCGGGATACGCAGTATTTT

size: many
J: TRBJ1-2
V: TRBV5-1
D: TRBD1
CDR3: CASSSHGGQGDKDGYTF
DNA: TGCGCCAGCAGCTCACATGGAGGACAGGGTGATAAGGATGGCTACACCTTC

size: NA
J: TRBJ2-5
V: TRBV9
D: TRBD1
CDR3: CASSVGTGGSTLKQETQYF
DNA: TGTGCCAGCAGCGTCGGGACAGGAGGATCCACCCTTAAACAAGAGACCCAGTACTTC

size: NA
J: TRBJ1-1
V: TRBV10-3
D: NA
CDR3: CAISDDSRTEAFF
DNA: TGTGCCATCAGTGATGACAGCAGAACTGAAGCTTTCTTT